The rows below give T cell receptor beta chains drawn from one sample of a study of blood T cell repertoires in COVID-19. Using immunoSEQ multiplex PCR, the repertoire was profiled, and TCRdb retains in-frame clones only, with some absent. The sample consists of 280,000 or so clones, almost 90% of them appearing once. The specimen sequenced was PBMCs or T cells enriched from blood (not recorded which). Receptors originate from a woman aged 18-35 years with acute COVID-19. Each CDR3 is given without its conserved first and last residue. Each record gives: J gene, V gene, CDR3 protein.

TRBJ1-3 TRBV5-5 ASSGTGVAGNTIY
TRBJ2-7 TRBV13 ASSLDRRSSYEQY
TRBJ2-1 TRBV28 ASSLRVDYYNEQF
TRBJ1-2 TRBV29-1 SVEEGRGAGYT
TRBJ2-7 TRBV4-3 ASSQDEQGPSGSYEQY
TRBJ2-7 TRBV7-9 ASSLAGTGIFYEQY
TRBJ2-7 TRBV11-2 ASSLDRYEQY
TRBJ1-1 TRBV5-1 ASRDRVEAF
TRBJ2-6 TRBV11-2 ASSPGAASFSGANVLT
TRBJ2-7 TRBV28 ASLKSWGGRGEQY
TRBJ2-1 TRBV11-3 ASSLGTSSYNEQF
TRBJ1-2 TRBV6-5 ASSPRGGGNYGYT
TRBJ1-2 TRBV18 ASSPQGGRGYGYT